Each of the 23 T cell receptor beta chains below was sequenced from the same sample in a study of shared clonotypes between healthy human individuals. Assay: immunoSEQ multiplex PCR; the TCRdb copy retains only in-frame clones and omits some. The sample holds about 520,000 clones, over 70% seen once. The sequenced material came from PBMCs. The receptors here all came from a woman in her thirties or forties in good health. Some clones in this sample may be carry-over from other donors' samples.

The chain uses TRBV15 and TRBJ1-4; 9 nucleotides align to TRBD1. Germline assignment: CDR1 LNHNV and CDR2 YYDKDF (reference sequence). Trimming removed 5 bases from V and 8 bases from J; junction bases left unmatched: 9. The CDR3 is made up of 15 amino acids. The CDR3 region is CATSARQGVGEKLFF. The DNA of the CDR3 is TGTGCCACCAGCGCCCGACAGGGGGTCGGGGAAAAACTGTTTTTT. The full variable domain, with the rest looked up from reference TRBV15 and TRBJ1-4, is DAMVIQNPRYQVTQFGKPVTLSCSQTLNHNVMYWYQQKSSQAPKLLFHYYDKDFNNEADTPDNFQSRRPNTSFCFLDIRSPGLGDTAMYLCATSARQGVGEKLFFGSGTQLSVL.

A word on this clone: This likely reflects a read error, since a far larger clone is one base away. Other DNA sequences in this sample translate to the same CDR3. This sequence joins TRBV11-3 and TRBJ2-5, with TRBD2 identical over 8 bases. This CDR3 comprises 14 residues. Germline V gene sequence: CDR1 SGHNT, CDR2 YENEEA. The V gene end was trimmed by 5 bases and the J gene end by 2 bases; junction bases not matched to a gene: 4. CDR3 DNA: TGTGCCAGCAGCCCAACGGGGGGGCAAGAGACCCAGTACTTC. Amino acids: CASSPTGGQETQYF.

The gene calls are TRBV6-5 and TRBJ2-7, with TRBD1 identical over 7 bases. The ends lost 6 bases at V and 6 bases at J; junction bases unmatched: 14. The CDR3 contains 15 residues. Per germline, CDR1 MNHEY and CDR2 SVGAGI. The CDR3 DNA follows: TGTGCCAGCAGCCGACCCGGGGCAGGGGGAAGCGAGCAGTACTTC. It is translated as CASSRPGAGGSEQYF.

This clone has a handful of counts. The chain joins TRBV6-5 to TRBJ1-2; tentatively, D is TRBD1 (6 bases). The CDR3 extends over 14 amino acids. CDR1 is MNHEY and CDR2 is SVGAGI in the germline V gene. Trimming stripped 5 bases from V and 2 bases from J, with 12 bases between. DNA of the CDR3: TGTGCCAGCAGTACCGGGACACCAAACTATGGCTACACCTTC. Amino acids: CASSTGTPNYGYTF.

In DNA, the CDR3 is TGTGCCAGCAGCCCTTGGGCGGGTCCAGAGACCCAGTACTTC. This gives the protein CASSPWAGPETQYF. The chain recombines TRBV7-2 with TRBJ2-5; tentative D call: TRBD2 (5 bases). This CDR3 region has 14 residues. Between the trimmed V and J ends, which lost 5 bases and 4 bases, there was a span of 14 bases. Germline V CDR1 and CDR2: SGHTA, FQGNSA.

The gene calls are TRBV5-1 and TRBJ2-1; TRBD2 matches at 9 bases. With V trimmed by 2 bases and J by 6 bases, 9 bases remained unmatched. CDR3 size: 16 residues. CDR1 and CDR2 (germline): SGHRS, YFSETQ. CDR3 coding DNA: TGCGCCAGCAGCTTTCGCCCGGGACTAGCCGGCAATGAGCAGTTCTTC. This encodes CASSFRPGLAGNEQFF.

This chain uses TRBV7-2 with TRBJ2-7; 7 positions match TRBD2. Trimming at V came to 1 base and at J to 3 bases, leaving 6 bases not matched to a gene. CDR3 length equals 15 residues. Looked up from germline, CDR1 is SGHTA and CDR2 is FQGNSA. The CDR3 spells CASSLGLATFYEQYF. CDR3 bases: TGTGCCAGCAGCTTAGGACTAGCCACATTCTACGAGCAGTACTTC.

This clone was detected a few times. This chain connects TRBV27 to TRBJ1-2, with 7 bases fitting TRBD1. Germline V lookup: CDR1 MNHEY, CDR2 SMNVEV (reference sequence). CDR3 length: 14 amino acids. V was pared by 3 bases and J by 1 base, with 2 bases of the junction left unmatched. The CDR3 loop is CASSFQGVNYGYTF. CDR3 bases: TGTGCCAGCAGTTTTCAGGGGGTTAACTATGGCTACACCTTC.

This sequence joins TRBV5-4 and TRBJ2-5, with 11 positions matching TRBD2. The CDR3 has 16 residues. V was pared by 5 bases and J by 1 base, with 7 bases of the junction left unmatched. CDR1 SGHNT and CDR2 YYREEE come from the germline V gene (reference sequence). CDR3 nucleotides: TGTGCCAGCAGACCGACCGGGACTAGCGGCCAAGAGACCCAGTACTTC. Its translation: CASRPTGTSGQETQYF.

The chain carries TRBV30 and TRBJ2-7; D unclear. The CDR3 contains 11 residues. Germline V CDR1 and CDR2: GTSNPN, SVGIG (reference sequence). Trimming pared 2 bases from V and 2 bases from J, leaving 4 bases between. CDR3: CAWSSAYEQYF. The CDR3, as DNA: TGTGCCTGGAGTTCGGCCTACGAGCAGTACTTC.

The CDR3 nucleotides are TGTGCCAGCTCCGCGATAGCGAACACCGGGGAGCTGTTTTTT. Translated, it gives CASSAIANTGELFF. The V call is TRBV2, the J call TRBJ2-2; D not resolved. CDR1 and CDR2 from the germline V gene are SNHLY and FYNNEI. V was shortened by 8 bases and J by 0 bases, with 10 bases between the two germline ends. The CDR3 has 14 residues.

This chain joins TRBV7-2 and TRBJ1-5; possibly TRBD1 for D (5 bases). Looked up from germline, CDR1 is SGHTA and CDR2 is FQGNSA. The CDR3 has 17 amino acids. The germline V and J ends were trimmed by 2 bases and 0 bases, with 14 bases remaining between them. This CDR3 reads CASSLRSGWDSNQPQHF. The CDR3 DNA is TGTGCCAGCAGCTTAAGGTCAGGGTGGGATAGCAATCAGCCCCAGCATTTT.

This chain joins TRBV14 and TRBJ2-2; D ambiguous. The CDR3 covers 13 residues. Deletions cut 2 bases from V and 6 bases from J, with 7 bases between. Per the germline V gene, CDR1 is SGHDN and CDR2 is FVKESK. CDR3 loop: CASSQLVAGELFF. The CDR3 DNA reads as TGTGCCAGCAGCCAATTAGTCGCCGGGGAGCTGTTTTTT.

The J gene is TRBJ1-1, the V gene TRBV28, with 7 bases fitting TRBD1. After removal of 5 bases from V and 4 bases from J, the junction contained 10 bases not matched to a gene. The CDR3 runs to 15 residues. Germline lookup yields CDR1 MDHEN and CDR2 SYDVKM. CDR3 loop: CASSPRTGFLTEAFF. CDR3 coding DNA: TGTGCCAGCAGTCCAAGGACAGGATTTCTCACTGAAGCTTTCTTT.

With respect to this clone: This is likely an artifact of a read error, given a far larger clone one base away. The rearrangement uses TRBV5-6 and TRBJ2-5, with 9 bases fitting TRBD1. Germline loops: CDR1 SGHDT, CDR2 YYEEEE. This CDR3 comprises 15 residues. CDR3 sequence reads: CASSSNRGHRETKYF. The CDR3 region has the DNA TGTGCCAGCAGCTCCAACAGGGGGCACCGGGAGACCAAGTACTTC.

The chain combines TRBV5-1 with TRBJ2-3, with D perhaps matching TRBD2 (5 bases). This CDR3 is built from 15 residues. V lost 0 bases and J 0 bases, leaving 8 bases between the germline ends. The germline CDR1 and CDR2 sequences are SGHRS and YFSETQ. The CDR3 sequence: CASSLAGSSTDTQYF. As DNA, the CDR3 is TGCGCCAGCAGCTTGGCGGGGTCCAGCACAGATACGCAGTATTTT.

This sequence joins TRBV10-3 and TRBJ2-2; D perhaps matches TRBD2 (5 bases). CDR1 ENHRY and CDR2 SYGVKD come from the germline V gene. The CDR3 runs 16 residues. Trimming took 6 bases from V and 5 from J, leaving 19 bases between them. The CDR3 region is CAISRLPNGGTGELFF. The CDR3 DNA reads TGTGCCATCAGCAGACTGCCTAATGGAGGTACCGGGGAGCTGTTTTTT.

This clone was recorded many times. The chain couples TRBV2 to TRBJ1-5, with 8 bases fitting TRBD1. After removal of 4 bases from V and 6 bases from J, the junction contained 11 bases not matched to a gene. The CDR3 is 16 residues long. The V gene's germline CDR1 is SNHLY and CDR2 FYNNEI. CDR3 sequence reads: CASSAFGQGEGQPQHF. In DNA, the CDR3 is TGTGCCAGCAGTGCCTTCGGACAGGGTGAGGGTCAGCCCCAGCATTTT.

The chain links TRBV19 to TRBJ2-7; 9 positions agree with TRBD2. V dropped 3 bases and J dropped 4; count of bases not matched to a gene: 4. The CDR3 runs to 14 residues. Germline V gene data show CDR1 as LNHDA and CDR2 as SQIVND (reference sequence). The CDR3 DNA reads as TGTGCCAGTAGTATGCAGGCGGGGGGGTACGAGCAGTACTTC. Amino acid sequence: CASSMQAGGYEQYF.

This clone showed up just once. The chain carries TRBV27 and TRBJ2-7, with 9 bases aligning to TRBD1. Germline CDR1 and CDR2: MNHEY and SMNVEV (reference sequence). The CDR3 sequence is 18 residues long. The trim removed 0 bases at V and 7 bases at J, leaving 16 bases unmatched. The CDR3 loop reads CASSLSNFRHRGLGEQYF. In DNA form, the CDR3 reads TGTGCCAGCAGTTTATCGAATTTCCGTCACAGGGGGCTCGGGGAGCAGTACTTC.

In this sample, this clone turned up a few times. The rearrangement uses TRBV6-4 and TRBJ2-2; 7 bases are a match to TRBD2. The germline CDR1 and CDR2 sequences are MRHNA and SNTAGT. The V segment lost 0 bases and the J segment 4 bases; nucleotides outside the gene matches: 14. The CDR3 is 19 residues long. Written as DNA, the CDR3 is TGTGCCAGCAGTGACTCGGCTGGCGGGGCGGGAGACCCCACCGGGGAGCTGTTTTTT. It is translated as CASSDSAGGAGDPTGELFF.

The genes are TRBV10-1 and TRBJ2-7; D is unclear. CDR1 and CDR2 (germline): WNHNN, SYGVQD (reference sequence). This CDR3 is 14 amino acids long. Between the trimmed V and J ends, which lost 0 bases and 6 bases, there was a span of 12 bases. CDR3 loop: CASSESSAWSEQYF. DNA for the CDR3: TGCGCCAGCAGTGAGTCGTCCGCCTGGAGCGAGCAGTACTTC.

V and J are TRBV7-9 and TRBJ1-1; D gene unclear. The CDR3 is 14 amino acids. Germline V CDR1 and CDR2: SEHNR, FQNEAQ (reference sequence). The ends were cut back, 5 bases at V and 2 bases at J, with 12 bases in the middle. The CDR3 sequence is CASSTQVANTEAFF. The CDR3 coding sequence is TGTGCCAGCAGCACCCAGGTAGCCAACACTGAAGCTTTCTTT.